The rows below give T cell receptor beta chains drawn from one sample of a study of blood T cell repertoires in COVID-19. Some clones are missing from TCRdb's copy, which holds only in-frame ones; the method was immunoSEQ multiplex PCR. The profile shows around 150,000 clones, about 85% of them singletons. The source material was peripheral blood. The source is a woman aged 55-75 years with COVID-19, enrolled during active disease. The CDR3 runs from the conserved cysteine through the conserved F or W. A D gene is named only where the DNA matches it firmly. Part of the rows lack a size; the others show once, few, many or a class for expanded clones.

D gene: .; J gene: TRBJ2-5; clone size: .; V gene: TRBV5-6; CDR3 protein: CASSVGGRRETQYF; CDR3 DNA: TGTGCCAGCAGCGTCGGGGGTAGGAGAGAGACCCAGTACTTC
D gene: TRBD1; J gene: TRBJ1-4; clone size: .; V gene: TRBV7-2; CDR3 protein: CASSKTRGRNGEKLFF; CDR3 DNA: TGTGCCAGCAGCAAGACCAGGGGGAGGAACGGTGAAAAACTGTTTTTT
D gene: .; J gene: TRBJ1-1; clone size: .; V gene: TRBV6-5; CDR3 protein: CASSYSTRPNTEAFF; CDR3 DNA: TGTGCCAGCAGTTACTCGACTCGGCCGAACACTGAAGCTTTCTTT
D gene: TRBD1; J gene: TRBJ1-1; clone size: once; V gene: TRBV6-5; CDR3 protein: CASSYRGRVAFF; CDR3 DNA: TGTGCCAGCAGTTACAGGGGGCGAGTGGCTTTCTTT
D gene: .; J gene: TRBJ2-3; clone size: .; V gene: TRBV9; CDR3 protein: CASSVLQSTDTQYF; CDR3 DNA: TGTGCCAGCAGCGTATTACAGAGCACAGATACGCAGTATTTT
D gene: .; J gene: TRBJ1-4; clone size: .; V gene: TRBV6-5; CDR3 protein: CASSCEDEKLFF; CDR3 DNA: TGTGCCAGCAGTTGCGAGGATGAAAAACTGTTTTTT
D gene: .; J gene: TRBJ1-2; clone size: .; V gene: TRBV3-1/TRBV3-2; CDR3 protein: CASSSGGDYGYTF; CDR3 DNA: TGTGCCAGCAGCTCTGGGGGGGACTATGGCTACACCTTC
D gene: .; J gene: TRBJ1-3; clone size: .; V gene: TRBV19; CDR3 protein: CASTKTGSTIYF; CDR3 DNA: TGTGCCAGTACCAAAACAGGGAGCACCATATATTTT
D gene: .; J gene: TRBJ2-5; clone size: .; V gene: TRBV30; CDR3 protein: CAWSASQETQYF; CDR3 DNA: TGTGCCTGGAGCGCCAGCCAAGAGACCCAGTACTTC
D gene: .; J gene: TRBJ1-2; clone size: .; V gene: TRBV7-3; CDR3 protein: CASSLNGGRGYTF; CDR3 DNA: TGTGCCAGCAGCTTAAACGGGGGGAGAGGCTACACCTTC
D gene: .; J gene: TRBJ2-3; clone size: .; V gene: TRBV5-1; CDR3 protein: CASSLIPTIRYTDTQYF; CDR3 DNA: TGCGCCAGCAGCTTGATCCCGACTATCCGTTACACAGATACGCAGTATTTT
D gene: .; J gene: TRBJ2-1; clone size: .; V gene: TRBV21-1; CDR3 protein: CASSNNRAPLAGGPHEQFF; CDR3 DNA: TGTGCCAGCAGCAATAACAGGGCCCCACTAGCGGGAGGGCCGCATGAGCAGTTCTTC
D gene: .; J gene: TRBJ2-1; clone size: once; V gene: TRBV7-6; CDR3 protein: CASSPWAGSAQAYNEQFF; CDR3 DNA: TGTGCCAGCAGCCCCTGGGCGGGTAGCGCGCAAGCCTACAATGAGCAGTTCTTC
D gene: TRBD1; J gene: TRBJ1-6; clone size: .; V gene: TRBV3-1/TRBV3-2; CDR3 protein: CASSQQQGAPRSPLHF; CDR3 DNA: TGTGCCAGCAGCCAGCAACAGGGGGCGCCTCGTTCACCCCTCCACTTT
D gene: .; J gene: TRBJ1-2; clone size: once; V gene: TRBV30; CDR3 protein: CAWADRSYGYTF; CDR3 DNA: TGTGCCTGGGCCGACAGAAGCTATGGCTACACCTTC
D gene: .; J gene: TRBJ1-6; clone size: .; V gene: TRBV5-5; CDR3 protein: CASSLVPHPSSYNSPLHF; CDR3 DNA: TGTGCCAGCAGCTTGGTTCCCCACCCTAGCTCCTATAATTCACCCCTCCACTTT
D gene: .; J gene: TRBJ2-7; clone size: .; V gene: TRBV5-1; CDR3 protein: CASSLRSDSHGEQYF; CDR3 DNA: TGCGCCAGCAGCTTGAGGTCGGACAGCCATGGGGAGCAGTACTTC